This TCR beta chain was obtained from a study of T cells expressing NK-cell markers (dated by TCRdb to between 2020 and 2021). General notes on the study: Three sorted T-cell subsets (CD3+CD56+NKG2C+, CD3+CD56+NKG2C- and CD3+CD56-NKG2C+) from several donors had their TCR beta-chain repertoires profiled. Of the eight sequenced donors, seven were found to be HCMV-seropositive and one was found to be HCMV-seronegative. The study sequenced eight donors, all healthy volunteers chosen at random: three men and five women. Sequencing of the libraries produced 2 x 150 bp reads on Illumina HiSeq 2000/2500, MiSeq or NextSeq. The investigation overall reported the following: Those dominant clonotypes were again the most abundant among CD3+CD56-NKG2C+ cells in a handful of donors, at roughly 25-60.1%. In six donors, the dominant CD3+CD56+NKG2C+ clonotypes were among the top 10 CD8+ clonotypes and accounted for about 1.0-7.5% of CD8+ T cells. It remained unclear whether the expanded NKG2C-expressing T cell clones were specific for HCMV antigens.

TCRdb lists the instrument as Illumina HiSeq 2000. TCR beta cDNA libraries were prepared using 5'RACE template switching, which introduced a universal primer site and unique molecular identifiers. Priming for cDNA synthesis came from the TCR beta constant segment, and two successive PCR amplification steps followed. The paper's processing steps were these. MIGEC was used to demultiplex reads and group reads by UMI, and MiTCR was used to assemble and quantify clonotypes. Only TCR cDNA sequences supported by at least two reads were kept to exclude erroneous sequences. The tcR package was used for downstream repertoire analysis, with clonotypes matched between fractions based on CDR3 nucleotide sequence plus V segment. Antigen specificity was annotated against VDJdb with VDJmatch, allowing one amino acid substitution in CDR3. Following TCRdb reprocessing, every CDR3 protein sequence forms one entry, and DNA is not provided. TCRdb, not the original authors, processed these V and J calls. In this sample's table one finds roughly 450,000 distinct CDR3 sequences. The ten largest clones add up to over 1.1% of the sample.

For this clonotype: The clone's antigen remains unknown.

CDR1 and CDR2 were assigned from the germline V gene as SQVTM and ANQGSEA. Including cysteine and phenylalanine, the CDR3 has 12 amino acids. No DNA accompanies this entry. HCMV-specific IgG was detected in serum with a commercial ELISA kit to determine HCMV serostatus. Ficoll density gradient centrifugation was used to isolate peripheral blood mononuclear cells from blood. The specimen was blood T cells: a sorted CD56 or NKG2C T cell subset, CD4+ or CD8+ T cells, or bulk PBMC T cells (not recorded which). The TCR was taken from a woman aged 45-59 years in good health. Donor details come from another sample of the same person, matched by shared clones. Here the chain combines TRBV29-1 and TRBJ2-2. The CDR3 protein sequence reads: CSVETPNRELFF.